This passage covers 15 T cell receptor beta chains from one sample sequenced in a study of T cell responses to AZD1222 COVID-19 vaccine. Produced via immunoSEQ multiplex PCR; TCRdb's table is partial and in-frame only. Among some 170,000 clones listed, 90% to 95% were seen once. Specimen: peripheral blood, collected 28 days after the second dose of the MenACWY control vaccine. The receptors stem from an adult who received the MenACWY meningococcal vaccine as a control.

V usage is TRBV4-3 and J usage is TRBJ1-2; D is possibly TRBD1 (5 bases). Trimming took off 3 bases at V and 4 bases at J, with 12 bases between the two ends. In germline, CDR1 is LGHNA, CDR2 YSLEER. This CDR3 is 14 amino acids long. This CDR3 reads CASSQGRTSYGYTF. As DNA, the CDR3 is TGCGCCAGCAGCCAGGGACGTACAAGCTATGGCTACACCTTC.

CDR3 region: CASRTGLDYGYTF. DNA of the CDR3: TGTGCCAGCAGGACAGGGCTAGACTATGGCTACACCTTC. The rearrangement links TRBV6-5 to TRBJ1-2; TRBD1 aligns across 7 bases. Germline CDR1 is MNHEY and CDR2 is SVGAGI. The V and J ends lost 6 bases and 3 bases, in that order; junction bases with no gene match: 4. CDR3 size: 13 residues.

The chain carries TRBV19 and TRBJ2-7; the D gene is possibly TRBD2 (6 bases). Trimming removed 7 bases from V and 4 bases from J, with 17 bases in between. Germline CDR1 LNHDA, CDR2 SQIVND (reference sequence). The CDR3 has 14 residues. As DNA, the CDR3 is TGTGCCAGTATTGGAGGGGCCCCTTCATACGAGCAGTACTTC. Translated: CASIGGAPSYEQYF.

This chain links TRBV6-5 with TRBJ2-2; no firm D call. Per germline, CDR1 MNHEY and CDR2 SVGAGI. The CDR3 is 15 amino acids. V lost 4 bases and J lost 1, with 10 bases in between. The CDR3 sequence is CASSCVRQNTGELFF. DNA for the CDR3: TGTGCCAGCAGTTGCGTGCGGCAGAACACCGGGGAGCTGTTTTTT.

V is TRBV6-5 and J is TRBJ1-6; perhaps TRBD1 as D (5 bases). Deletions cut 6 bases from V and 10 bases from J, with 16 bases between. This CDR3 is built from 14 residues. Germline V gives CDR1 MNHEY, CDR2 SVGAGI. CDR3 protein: CASSAGRVLSPLHF. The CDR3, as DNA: TGTGCCAGCAGCGCGGGACGGGTTCTGTCACCCCTCCACTTT.

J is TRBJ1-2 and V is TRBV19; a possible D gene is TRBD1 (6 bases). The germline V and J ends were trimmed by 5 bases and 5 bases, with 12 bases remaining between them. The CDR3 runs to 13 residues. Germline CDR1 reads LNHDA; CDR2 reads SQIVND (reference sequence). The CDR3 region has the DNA TGTGCCAGTAGTCACGGACAGATTTATGGCTACACCTTC. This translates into CASSHGQIYGYTF.

In DNA form, the CDR3 reads TGCGCCAGCAGCTTGGAACAGGGGGCGCGGGACACTGAAGCTTTCTTT. Its translation: CASSLEQGARDTEAFF. The gene calls are TRBV5-1 and TRBJ1-1, with 9 nucleotides matching TRBD1. Germline V gene sequence: CDR1 SGHRS, CDR2 YFSETQ. The CDR3 covers 16 residues. J gave up 3 bases and V 0 bases, and 6 bases lay outside the gene matches. The full variable domain, rest sourced from reference TRBV5-1 and TRBJ1-1, is KAGVTQTPRYLIKTRGQQVTLSCSPISGHRSVSWYQQTPGQGLQFLFEYFSETQRNKGNFPGRFSGRQFSNSRSEMNVSTLELGDSALYLCASSLEQGARDTEAFFGQGTRLTVV.

CDR3 nucleotides: TGCGCCAGCAGCCAAGGACAGGGGGCGAGAGGCTACACCTTC. It codes for CASSQGQGARGYTF. The rearrangement links TRBV5-1 to TRBJ1-2; 11 nucleotides agree with TRBD1. Trimming removed 4 bases from V and 8 bases from J; junction bases left unmatched: 7. Germline CDR1 is SGHRS and CDR2 is YFSETQ. This CDR3 comprises 14 residues.

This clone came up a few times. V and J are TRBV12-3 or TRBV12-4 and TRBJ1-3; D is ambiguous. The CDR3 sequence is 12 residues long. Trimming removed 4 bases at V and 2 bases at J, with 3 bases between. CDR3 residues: CASSSPGNTIYF. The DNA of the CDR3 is TGTGCCAGCAGTTCCCCTGGAAACACCATATATTTT.

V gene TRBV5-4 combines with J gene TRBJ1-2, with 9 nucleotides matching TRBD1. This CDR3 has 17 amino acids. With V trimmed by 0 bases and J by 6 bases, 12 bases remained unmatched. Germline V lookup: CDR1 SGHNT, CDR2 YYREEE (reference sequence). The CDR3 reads CASSLGPIGTGSHGYTF. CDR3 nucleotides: TGTGCCAGCAGCTTGGGCCCTATCGGGACAGGGAGTCATGGCTACACCTTC.

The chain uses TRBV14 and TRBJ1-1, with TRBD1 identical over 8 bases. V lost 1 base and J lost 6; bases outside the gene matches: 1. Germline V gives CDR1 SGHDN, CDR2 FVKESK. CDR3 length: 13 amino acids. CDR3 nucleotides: TGTGCCAGCAGCCAAGTACAGGGGGCTGAAGCTTTCTTT. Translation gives CASSQVQGAEAFF. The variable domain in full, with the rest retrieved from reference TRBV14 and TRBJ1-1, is EAGVTQFPSHSVIEKGQTVTLRCDPISGHDNLYWYRRVMGKEIKFLLHFVKESKQDESGMPNNRFLAERTGGTYSTLKVQPAELEDSGVYFCASSQVQGAEAFFGQGTRLTVV.

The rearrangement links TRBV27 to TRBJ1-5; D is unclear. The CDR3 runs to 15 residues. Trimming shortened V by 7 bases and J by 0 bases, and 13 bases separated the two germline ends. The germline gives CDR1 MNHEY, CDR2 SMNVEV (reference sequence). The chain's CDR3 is CASKSDGVSNQPQHF. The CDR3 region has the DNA TGTGCCAGCAAATCTGACGGTGTTAGCAATCAGCCCCAGCATTTT.

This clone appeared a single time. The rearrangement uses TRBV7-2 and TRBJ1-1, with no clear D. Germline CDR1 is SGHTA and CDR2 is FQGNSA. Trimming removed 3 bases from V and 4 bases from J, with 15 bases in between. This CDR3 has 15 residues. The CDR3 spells CASSFPPPSSTEAFF. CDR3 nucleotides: TGTGCCAGCAGCTTTCCCCCACCCTCGTCCACTGAAGCTTTCTTT.

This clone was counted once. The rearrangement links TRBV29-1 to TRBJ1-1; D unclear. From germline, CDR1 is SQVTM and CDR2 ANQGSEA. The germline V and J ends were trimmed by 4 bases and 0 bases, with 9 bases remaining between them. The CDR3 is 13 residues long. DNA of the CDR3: TGCAGCGTTGTTGCAGTAATGAACACTGAAGCTTTCTTT. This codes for CSVVAVMNTEAFF.

CDR3 sequence (DNA): TGTGCCAGCAGCTTCTGGATGAACACTGAAGCTTTCTTT. Residues: CASSFWMNTEAFF. The chain joins TRBV11-3 to TRBJ1-1; D ambiguous. There are 13 residues in the CDR3. V lost 3 bases to trimming and J lost 0 bases, with 5 bases between them. CDR1 is SGHNT and CDR2 is YENEEA in the germline V gene.